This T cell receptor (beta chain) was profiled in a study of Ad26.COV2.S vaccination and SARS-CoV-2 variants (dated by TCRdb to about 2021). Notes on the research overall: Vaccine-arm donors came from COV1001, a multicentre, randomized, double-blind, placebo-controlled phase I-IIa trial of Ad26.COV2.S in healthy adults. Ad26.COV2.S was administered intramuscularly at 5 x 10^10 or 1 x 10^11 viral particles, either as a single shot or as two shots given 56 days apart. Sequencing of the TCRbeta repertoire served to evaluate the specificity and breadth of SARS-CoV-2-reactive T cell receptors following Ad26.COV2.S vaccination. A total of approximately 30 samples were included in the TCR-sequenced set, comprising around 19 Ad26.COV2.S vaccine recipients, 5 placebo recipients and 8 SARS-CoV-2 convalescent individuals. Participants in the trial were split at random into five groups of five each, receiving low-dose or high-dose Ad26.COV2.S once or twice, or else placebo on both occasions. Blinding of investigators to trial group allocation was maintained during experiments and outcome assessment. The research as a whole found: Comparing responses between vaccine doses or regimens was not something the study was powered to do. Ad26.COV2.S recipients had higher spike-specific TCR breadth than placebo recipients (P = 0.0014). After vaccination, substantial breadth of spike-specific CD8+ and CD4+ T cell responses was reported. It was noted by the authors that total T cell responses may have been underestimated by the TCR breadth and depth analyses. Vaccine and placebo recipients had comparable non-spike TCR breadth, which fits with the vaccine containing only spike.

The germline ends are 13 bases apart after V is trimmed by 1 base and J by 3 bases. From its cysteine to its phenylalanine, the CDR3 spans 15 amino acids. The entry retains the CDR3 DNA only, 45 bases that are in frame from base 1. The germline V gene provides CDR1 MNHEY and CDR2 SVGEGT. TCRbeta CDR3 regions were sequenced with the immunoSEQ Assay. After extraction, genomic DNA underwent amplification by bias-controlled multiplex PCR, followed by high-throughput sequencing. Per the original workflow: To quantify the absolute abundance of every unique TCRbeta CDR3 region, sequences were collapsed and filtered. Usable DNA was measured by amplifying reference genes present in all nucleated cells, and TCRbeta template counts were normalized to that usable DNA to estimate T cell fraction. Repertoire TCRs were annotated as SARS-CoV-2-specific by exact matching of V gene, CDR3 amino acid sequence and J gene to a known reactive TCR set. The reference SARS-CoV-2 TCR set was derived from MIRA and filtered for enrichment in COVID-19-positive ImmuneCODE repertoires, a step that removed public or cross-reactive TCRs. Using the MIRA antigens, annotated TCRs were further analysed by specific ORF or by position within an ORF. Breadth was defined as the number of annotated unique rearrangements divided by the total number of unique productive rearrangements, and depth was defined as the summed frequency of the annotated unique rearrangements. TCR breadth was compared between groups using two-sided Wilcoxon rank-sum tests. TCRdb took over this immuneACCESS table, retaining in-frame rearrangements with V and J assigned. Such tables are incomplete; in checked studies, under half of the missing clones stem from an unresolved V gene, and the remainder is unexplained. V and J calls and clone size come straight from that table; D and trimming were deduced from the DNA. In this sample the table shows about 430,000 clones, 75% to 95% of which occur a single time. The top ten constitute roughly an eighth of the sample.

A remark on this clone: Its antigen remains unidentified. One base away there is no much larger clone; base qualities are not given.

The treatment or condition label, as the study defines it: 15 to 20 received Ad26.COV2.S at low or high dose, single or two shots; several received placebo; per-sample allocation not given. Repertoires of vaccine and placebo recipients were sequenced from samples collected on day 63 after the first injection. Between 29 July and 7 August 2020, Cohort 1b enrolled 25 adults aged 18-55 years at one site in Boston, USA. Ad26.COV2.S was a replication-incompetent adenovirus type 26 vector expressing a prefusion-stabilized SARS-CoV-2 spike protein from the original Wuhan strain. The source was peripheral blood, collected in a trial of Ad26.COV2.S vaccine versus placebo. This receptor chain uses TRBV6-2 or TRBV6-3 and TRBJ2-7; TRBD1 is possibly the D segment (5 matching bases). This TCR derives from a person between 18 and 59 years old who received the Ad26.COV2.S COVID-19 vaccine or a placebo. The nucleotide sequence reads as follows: TGTGCCAGCAGTTACTGGGGCTGGCCGGACTACGAGCAGTACTTC. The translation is CASSYWGWPDYEQYF.